These 15 T cell receptor beta chains originate from one sample sequenced in a study of blood T cell repertoires in COVID-19. Generated by immunoSEQ multiplex PCR, the TCRdb table keeps only in-frame clones and is missing some. The table records approximately 250,000 clones, 70% to 90% of them present only once. Sequencing was done on a sample of peripheral blood. The receptors were sampled from a man aged 35 to 55 with acute or convalescent COVID-19.

The gene calls are TRBV18 and TRBJ1-3, with D possibly TRBD1 on 6 matching bases. Trimming shortened V by 3 bases and J by 7 bases, and 19 bases separated the two germline ends. This CDR3 is built from 16 residues. The V gene's germline CDR1 is KGHSH and CDR2 LQKENI. The CDR3 here is CASSPNTGPGGNTIYF. The CDR3 nucleotides read TGTGCCAGCTCACCGAATACAGGGCCTGGTGGGAACACCATATATTTT.

The chain uses TRBV9 and TRBJ2-6; D is undetermined. The germline CDR1 and CDR2 sequences are SGDLS and YYNGEE. CDR3 size: 15 residues. V lost 1 base and J lost 0, with 5 bases in between. CDR3 amino acids: CASSVRVSGANVLTF. Written as DNA, the CDR3 is TGTGCCAGCAGCGTAAGAGTCTCTGGGGCCAACGTCCTGACTTTC.

This chain links TRBV6-5 with TRBJ2-7; 13 nucleotides agree with TRBD2. The CDR3 runs to 13 residues. Per the germline V gene, CDR1 is MNHEY and CDR2 is SVGAGI. V was pared by 9 bases and J by 4 bases, with 3 bases of the junction left unmatched. DNA for the CDR3: TGTGCCAGTGGACTAGCGGGGGCGTACGAGCAGTACTTC. The encoded protein is CASGLAGAYEQYF.

This chain links TRBV7-3 with TRBJ2-1; TRBD2 matches at 8 bases. J gave up 8 bases and V 2 bases, and 11 bases lay outside the gene matches. The CDR3 is 16 amino acids. Germline assignment: CDR1 SGHTA and CDR2 FQGTGA. The CDR3 nucleotides read TGTGCCAGCAGCTTAGGAGCGGGGGCCACTGACCATGAGCAGTTCTTC. It encodes CASSLGAGATDHEQFF.

J is TRBJ1-6 and V is TRBV12-2; no check of the table's D call, TRBD1, against the DNA was made. TRBV12-2 is an annotated pseudogene. This CDR3 contains 16 residues. CDR3 sequence: CASRSAGTAINSPLHF. The CDR3 DNA follows: TGTGCAAGTCGCTCAGCCGGGACAGCAATTAATTCACCCCTCCACTTT.

This sequence joins TRBV10-1 and TRBJ1-1; D ambiguous. This CDR3 comprises 13 residues. Per germline, CDR1 WNHNN and CDR2 SYGVQD (reference sequence). V shed 4 bases and J shed 1 base, with 7 bases lying between them. Here the CDR3 DNA reads TGCGCCAGCAGTGCACTTTGGAACACTGAAGCTTTCTTT. Amino acid sequence: CASSALWNTEAFF.

The J gene is TRBJ1-2, the V gene TRBV24-1, with 8 bases lining up with TRBD1. Germline CDR1 reads KGHDR; CDR2 reads SFDVKD. V gave up 3 bases and J gave up 4 bases; unmatched junction bases: 0. The CDR3 is 13 residues long. CDR3 DNA: TGTGCCACCAGTGATACAGGGGGCTATGGCTACACCTTC. It yields the protein CATSDTGGYGYTF.

The chain combines TRBV4-3 with TRBJ2-3, with TRBD2 matching over 7 bases. Per germline, CDR1 LGHNA and CDR2 YSLEER. The ends lost 4 bases at V and 4 bases at J; junction bases unmatched: 5. The CDR3 is 14 amino acids. The CDR3, as DNA: TGCGCCAGCAGCCCTGGACTAGTCGCAGATACGCAGTATTTT. It specifies CASSPGLVADTQYF.

This chain connects TRBV25-1 to TRBJ1-1, with TRBD1 matching over 8 bases. The CDR3 is made up of 16 amino acids. CDR1 and CDR2 from the germline V gene are MGHDK and SYGVNS. The V and J ends lost 5 bases and 1 base, in that order; junction bases with no gene match: 9. CDR3 amino acids: CASSFRQGPRNTEAFF. CDR3 DNA: TGTGCCAGCAGTTTCCGACAGGGGCCGAGGAACACTGAAGCTTTCTTT.

V and J are TRBV28 and TRBJ1-1, with a possible D match to TRBD1 (5 bases). CDR3 size: 16 residues. The germline V gene encodes CDR1 MDHEN and CDR2 SYDVKM. V lost 3 bases, J lost 3 bases, and 17 bases lay in between. The CDR3 sequence: CASSLEQAGVDTEAFF. Written as DNA, the CDR3 is TGTGCCAGCAGTTTGGAACAGGCTGGAGTCGACACTGAAGCTTTCTTT.

V usage is TRBV7-3 and J usage is TRBJ1-1; the D gene is possibly TRBD1 (6 bases). With 5 bases removed from V and 1 base from J, the gap between germline ends came to 8 bases. CDR3 length equals 13 residues. Looked up from germline, CDR1 is SGHTA and CDR2 is FQGTGA. The CDR3 sequence: CASSKDRNTEAFF. The CDR3 bases are TGTGCCAGCAGCAAGGACAGGAACACTGAAGCTTTCTTT.

This chain joins TRBV27 and TRBJ2-7; D perhaps matches TRBD2 (6 bases). This CDR3 region has 13 residues. The germline V gene has CDR1 MNHEY and CDR2 SMNVEV (reference sequence). Deletions cut 8 bases from V and 3 bases from J, with 14 bases between. CDR3 in amino acids: CASFKRGLYEQYF. DNA of the CDR3: TGTGCCAGCTTTAAGAGGGGACTCTACGAGCAGTACTTC.

V is TRBV7-3 and J is TRBJ1-1; tentative D call: TRBD1 (6 bases). Trimming left V 5 bases short and J 1 base short, with 17 bases between. Germline V CDR1 and CDR2: SGHTA, FQGTGA. There are 16 residues in the CDR3. CDR3 sequence reads: CASSPSIDRRNTEAFF. Here the CDR3 DNA reads TGTGCCAGCAGCCCCTCGATTGACAGGCGGAACACTGAAGCTTTCTTT.

This chain links TRBV30 with TRBJ1-3; D is undetermined. Per the germline V gene, CDR1 is GTSNPN and CDR2 is SVGIG (reference sequence). This CDR3 is built from 12 residues. Trimming removed 5 bases at V and 4 bases at J, with 9 bases between. CDR3 DNA: TGTGCCTGGGGAAATCGGGGAAACACCATATATTTT. This gives the protein CAWGNRGNTIYF.

There are a few counts of this clone. The CDR3 DNA reads TGTGCCAGCAGTGAGTACTGGACTAGCGGGAAATACGAGCAGTACTTC. Protein: CASSEYWTSGKYEQYF. V gene TRBV6-1 combines with J gene TRBJ2-7, with 12 bases fitting TRBD2. The V and J ends lost 3 bases and 4 bases, in that order; junction bases with no gene match: 7. The CDR3 has 16 amino acids. Germline V gene sequence: CDR1 MNHNS, CDR2 SASEGT.